This TCR beta chain was documented in a study of response to subunit inactivated influenza vaccine. Germline loops: CDR1 KGHSH, CDR2 LQKENI. Unmatched junction bases numbered 7, after V lost 3 bases and J lost 1 base. This CDR3 is 17 amino acids long. This clonotype was seen a handful of times. TCRdb reanalysed the RT-PCR reads using MiXCR and keeps one entry per CDR3 protein. The sample carries about 830,000 distinct CDR3 sequences, roughly 20% recorded once. The sequenced sample was PBMCs from blood, obtained approximately 5 days after vaccination. The chain recombines TRBV18 with TRBJ2-1; TRBD2 matches at 9 bases. This clonotype was sampled from a man aged 50-60 years who received an inactivated influenza vaccine. CDR3 DNA: TGTGCCAGCTCACCGGCGGCTAGCGGGATTTCCTACAATGAGCAGTTCTTC. Its translation is CASSPAASGISYNEQFF.